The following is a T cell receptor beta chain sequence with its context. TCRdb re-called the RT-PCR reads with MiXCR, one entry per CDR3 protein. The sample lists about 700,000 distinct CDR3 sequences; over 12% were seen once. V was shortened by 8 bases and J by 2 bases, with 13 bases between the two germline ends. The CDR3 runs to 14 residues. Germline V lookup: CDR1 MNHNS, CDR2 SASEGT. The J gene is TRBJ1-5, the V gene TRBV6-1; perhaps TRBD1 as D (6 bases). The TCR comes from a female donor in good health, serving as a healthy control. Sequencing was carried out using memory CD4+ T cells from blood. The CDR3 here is CASETAGGNQPQHF. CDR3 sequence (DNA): TGTGCCAGCGAAACAGCAGGGGGCAATCAGCCCCAGCATTTT.